This entry concerns a single TCR beta chain. These data originate in a study of blood T cell repertoires in COVID-19. Study-wide background: Researchers got acute and convalescent COVID-19 samples from the United States, Italy and Spain. T cells, B-cell-depleted T cells, or PBMCs supplied cDNA or gDNA.

The CDR3 runs 16 residues. The V and J ends lost 5 bases and 0 bases respectively, with 15 bases between them. Germline assignment: CDR1 MDHEN and CDR2 SYDVKM. Using immunoSEQ multiplex PCR, the repertoire was profiled, and TCRdb retains in-frame clones only, with some absent. The sample lists roughly 300,000 clones; approximately 91% were seen once. Enrolled through a virtual design, the participants were between roughly 18 and 95 years of age and came from about two dozen US areas. Assignments of participants to cohorts depended upon their own reported clinical history. The rearrangement joins TRBV28 to TRBJ2-3; D gene unclear. The receptor was isolated from a woman aged 35 to 49 with acute COVID-19. The sample comprised PBMCs or T cells enriched from blood (not recorded which). This chain's CDR3 is CASSRGDRVSTDTQYF. Written as DNA, the CDR3 is TGTGCCAGCAGTAGAGGTGACCGGGTTAGCACAGATACGCAGTATTTT.